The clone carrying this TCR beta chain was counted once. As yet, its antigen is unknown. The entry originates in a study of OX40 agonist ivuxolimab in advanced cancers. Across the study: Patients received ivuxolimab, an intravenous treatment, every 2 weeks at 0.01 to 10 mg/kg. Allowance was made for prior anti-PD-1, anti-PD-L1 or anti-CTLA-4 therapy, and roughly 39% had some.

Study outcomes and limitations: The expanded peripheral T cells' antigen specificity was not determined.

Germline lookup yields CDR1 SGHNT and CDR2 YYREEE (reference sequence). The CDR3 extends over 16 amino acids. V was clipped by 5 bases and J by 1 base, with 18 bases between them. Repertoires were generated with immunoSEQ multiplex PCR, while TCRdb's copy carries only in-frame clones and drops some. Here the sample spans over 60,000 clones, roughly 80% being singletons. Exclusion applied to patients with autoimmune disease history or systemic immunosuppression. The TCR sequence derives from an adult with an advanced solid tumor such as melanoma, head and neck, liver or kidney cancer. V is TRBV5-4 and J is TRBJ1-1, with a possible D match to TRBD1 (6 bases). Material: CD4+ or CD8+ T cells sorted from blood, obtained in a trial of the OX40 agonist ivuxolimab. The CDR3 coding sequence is TGTGCCAGCAGTCCTGGGGGGGCGCGAGGGAACACTGAAGCTTTCTTT. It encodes CASSPGGARGNTEAFF.